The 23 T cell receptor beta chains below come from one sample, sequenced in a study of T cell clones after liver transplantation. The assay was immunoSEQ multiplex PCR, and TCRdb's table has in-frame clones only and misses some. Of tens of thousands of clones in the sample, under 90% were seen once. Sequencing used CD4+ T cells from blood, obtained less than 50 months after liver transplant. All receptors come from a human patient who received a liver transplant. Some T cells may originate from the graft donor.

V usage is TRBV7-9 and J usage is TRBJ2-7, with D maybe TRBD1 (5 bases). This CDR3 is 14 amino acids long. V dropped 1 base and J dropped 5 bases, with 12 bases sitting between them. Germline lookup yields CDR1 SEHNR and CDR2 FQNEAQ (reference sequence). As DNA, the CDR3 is TGTGCCAGCAGCTTAGGGCAGGGTCCCGACGAGCAGTACTTC. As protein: CASSLGQGPDEQYF.

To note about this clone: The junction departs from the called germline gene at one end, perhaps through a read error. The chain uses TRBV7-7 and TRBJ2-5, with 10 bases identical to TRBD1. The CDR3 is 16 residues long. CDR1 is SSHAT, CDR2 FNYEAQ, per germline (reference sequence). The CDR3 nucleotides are TGTGCTAGCAGCTCCGACAGGGGGCTAAGAGGAGAGACCCAGTACTTC. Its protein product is CASSSDRGLRGETQYF.

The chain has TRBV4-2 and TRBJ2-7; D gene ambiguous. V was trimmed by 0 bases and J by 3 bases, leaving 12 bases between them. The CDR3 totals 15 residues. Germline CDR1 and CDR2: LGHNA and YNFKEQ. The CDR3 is CASSQESRAFYEQYF. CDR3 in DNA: TGTGCCAGCAGCCAAGAAAGTCGGGCGTTCTACGAGCAGTACTTC.

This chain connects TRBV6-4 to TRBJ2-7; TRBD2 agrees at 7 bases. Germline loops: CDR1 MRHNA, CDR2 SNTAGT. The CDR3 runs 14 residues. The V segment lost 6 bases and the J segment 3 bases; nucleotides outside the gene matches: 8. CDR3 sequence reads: CASSSGWGGYEQYF. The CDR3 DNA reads TGTGCCAGCAGCTCTGGTTGGGGGGGCTACGAGCAGTACTTC.

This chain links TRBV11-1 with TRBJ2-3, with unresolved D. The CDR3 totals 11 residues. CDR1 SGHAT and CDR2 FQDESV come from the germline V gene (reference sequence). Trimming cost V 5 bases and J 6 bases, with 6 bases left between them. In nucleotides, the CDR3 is TGTGCCAGCAGCCCTTCGGATACGCAGTATTTT. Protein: CASSPSDTQYF.

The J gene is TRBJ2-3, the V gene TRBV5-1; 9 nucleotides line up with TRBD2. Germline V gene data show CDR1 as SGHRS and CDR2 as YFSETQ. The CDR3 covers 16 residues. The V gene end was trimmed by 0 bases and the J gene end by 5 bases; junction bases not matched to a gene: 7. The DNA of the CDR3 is TGCGCCAGCAGCTTGGGCGGGAGGGAGTTTAGAGATACGCAGTATTTT. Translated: CASSLGGREFRDTQYF.

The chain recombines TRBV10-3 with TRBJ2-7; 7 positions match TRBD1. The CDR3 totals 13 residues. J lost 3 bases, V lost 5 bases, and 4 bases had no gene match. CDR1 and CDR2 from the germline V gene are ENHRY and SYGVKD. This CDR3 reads CAISPTGNYEQYF. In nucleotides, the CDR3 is TGTGCCATCAGTCCGACAGGGAACTACGAGCAGTACTTC.

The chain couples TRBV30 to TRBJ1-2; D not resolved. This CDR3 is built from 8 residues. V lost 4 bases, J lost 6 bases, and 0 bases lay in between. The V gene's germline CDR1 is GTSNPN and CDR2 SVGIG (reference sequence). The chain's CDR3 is CAWNGYTF. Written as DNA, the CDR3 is TGTGCCTGGAATGGCTACACCTTC.

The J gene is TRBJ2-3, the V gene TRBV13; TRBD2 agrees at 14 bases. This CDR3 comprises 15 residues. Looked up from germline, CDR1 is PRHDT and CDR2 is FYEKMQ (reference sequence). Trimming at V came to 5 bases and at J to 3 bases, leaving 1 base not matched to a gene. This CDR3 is CASSRLAGGTDTQYF. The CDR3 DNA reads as TGTGCCAGCAGCCGACTAGCGGGGGGGACAGATACGCAGTATTTT.

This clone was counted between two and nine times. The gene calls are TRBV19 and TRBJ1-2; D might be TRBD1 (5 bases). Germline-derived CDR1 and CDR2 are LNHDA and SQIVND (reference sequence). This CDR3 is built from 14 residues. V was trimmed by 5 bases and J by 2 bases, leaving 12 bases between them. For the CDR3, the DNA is TGTGCCAGTAGTCCCTCGGGGCAGAACTATGGCTACACCTTC. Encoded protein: CASSPSGQNYGYTF.

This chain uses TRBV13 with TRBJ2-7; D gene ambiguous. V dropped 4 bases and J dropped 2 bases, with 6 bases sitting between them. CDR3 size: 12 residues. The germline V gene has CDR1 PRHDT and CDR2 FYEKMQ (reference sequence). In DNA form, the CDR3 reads TGTGCCAGCAGCTCCTCGCCCTACGAGCAGTACTTC. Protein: CASSSSPYEQYF. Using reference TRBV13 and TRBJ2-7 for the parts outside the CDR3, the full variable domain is AAGVIQSPRHLIKEKRETATLKCYPIPRHDTVYWYQQGPGQDPQFLISFYEKMQSDKGSIPDRFSAQQFSDYHSELNMSSLELGDSALYFCASSSSPYEQYFGPGTRLTVT.

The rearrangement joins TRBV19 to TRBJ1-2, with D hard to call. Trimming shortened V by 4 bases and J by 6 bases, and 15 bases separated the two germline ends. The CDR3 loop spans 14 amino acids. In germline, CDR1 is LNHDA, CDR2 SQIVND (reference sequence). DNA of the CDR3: TGTGCCAGTAGTAGTACGTCTCAAGCACATGGCTACACCTTC. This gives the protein CASSSTSQAHGYTF. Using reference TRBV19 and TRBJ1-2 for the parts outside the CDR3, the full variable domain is DGGITQSPKYLFRKEGQNVTLSCEQNLNHDAMYWYRQDPGQGLRLIYYSQIVNDFQKGDIAEGYSVSREKKESFPLTVTSAQKNPTAFYLCASSSTSQAHGYTFGSGTRLTVV.

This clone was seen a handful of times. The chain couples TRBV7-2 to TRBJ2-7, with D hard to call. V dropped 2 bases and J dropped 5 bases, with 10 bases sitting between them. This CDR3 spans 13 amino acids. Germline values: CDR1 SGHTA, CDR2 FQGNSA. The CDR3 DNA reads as TGTGCCAGCAGCTTACGGCAAATCCACGAGCAGTACTTC. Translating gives CASSLRQIHEQYF.

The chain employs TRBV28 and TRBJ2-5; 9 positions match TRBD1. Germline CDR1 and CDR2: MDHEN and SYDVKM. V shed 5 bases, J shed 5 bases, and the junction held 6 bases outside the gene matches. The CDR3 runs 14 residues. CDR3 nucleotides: TGTGCCAGCAGTCCATGGACAGGGGAGGAGACCCAGTACTTC. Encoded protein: CASSPWTGEETQYF.

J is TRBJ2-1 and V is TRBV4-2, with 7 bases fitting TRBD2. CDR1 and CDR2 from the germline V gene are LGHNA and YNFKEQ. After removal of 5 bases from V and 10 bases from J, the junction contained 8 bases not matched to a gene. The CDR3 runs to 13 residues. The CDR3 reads CASSTKRGWEQFF. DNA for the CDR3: TGTGCCAGCAGCACCAAGCGGGGATGGGAGCAGTTCTTC.

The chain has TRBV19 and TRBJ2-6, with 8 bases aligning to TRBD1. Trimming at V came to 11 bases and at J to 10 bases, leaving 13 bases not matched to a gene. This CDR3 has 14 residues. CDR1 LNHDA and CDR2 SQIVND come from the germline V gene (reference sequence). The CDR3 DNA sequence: TGTGCCGCAAAGGACAGGGACAGGACTAACGTCCTGACTTTC. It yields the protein CAAKDRDRTNVLTF.

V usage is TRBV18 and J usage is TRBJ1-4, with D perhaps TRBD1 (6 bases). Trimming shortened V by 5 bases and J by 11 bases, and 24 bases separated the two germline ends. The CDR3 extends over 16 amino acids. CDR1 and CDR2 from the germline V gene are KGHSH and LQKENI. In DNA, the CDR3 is TGTGCCAGCTCAAATAATGCCGGGACCGGAGGGGGGAAACTGTTTTTT. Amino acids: CASSNNAGTGGGKLFF.

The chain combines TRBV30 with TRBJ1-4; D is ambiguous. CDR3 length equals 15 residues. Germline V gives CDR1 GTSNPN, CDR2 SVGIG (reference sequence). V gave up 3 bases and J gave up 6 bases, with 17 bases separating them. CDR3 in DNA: TGTGCCTGGAGCGCCTTCGGCGGAGCTGATGAAAAACTGTTTTTT. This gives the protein CAWSAFGGADEKLFF. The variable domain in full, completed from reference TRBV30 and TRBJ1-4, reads SQTIHQWPATLVQPVGSPLSLECTVEGTSNPNLYWYRQAAGRGLQLLFYSVGIGQISSEVPQNLSASRPQDRQFILSSKKLLLSDSGFYLCAWSAFGGADEKLFFGSGTQLSVL.

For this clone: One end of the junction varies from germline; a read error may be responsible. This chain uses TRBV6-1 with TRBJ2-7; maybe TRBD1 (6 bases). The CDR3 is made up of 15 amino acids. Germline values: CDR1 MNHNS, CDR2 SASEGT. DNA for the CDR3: TGTGCCAGCAGGGAAGACAGGAAGGGCACCTACGAGCAGTACTTC. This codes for CASREDRKGTYEQYF.

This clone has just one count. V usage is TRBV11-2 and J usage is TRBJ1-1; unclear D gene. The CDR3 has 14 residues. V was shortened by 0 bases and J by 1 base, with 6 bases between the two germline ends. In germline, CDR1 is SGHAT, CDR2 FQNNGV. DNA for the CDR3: TGTGCCAGCAGCTTAGAGTCGAGGAACACTGAAGCTTTCTTT. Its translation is CASSLESRNTEAFF.

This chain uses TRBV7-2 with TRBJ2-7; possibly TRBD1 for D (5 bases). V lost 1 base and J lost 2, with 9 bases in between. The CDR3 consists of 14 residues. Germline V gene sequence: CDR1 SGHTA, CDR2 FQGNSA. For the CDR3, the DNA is TGTGCCAGCAGCTTAGGGTACAGGCCCTACGAGCAGTACTTC. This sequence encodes CASSLGYRPYEQYF. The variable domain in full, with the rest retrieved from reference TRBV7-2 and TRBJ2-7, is GAGVSQSPSNKVTEKGKDVELRCDPISGHTALYWYRQSLGQGLEFLIYFQGNSAPDKSGLPSDRFSAERTGGSVSTLTIQRTQQEDSAVYLCASSLGYRPYEQYFGPGTRLTVT.

The CDR3 bases are TGCGCCAGCAGCCCGGGACTAGCGGGAGCTGGCCATGAGCAGTTCTTC. Translated, it gives CASSPGLAGAGHEQFF. This chain connects TRBV5-1 to TRBJ2-1; the match to TRBD2 covers 14 bases. The ends lost 4 bases at V and 8 bases at J; junction bases unmatched: 8. Germline V gene sequence: CDR1 SGHRS, CDR2 YFSETQ. The CDR3 sequence is 16 residues long. The full variable domain, completed using reference TRBV5-1 and TRBJ2-1, is KAGVTQTPRYLIKTRGQQVTLSCSPISGHRSVSWYQQTPGQGLQFLFEYFSETQRNKGNFPGRFSGRQFSNSRSEMNVSTLELGDSALYLCASSPGLAGAGHEQFFGPGTRLTVL.

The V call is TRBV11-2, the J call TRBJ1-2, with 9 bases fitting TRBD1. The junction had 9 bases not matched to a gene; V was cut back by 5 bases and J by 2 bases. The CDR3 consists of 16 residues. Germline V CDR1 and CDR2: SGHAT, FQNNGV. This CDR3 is CASSPLPGTGNYGYTF. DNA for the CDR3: TGTGCCAGCAGCCCTCTCCCGGGGACAGGGAACTATGGCTACACCTTC.